The 26 T cell receptor beta chains below all came from one sample that was sequenced in a study of shared clonotypes between healthy human individuals. Libraries were prepared by immunoSEQ multiplex PCR; TCRdb keeps only in-frame clonotypes and omits some of them. This sample yields 2 million to 2.5 million clones, of which approximately 94% are seen a single time; roughly 0.13% belongs to the top ten. Input material: naive CD4+ T cells sorted from blood. Stated subset: CD45RA+ positively selected. Every receptor here comes from a man in his late teens or twenties in good health.

The rearrangement uses TRBV6-5 and TRBJ1-6, with D perhaps TRBD1 (5 bases). The germline gives CDR1 MNHEY, CDR2 SVGAGI. The ends were cut back, 5 bases at V and 9 bases at J, with 17 bases in the middle. The CDR3 is made up of 15 amino acids. The CDR3 reads CASSTLGGDGSPLHF. For the CDR3, the DNA is TGTGCCAGCAGTACCTTAGGAGGGGACGGTTCACCCCTCCACTTT.

J is TRBJ1-1 and V is TRBV18; TRBD1 aligns across 8 bases. Germline V gene data show CDR1 as KGHSH and CDR2 as LQKENI. CDR3 length: 14 residues. The V segment lost 0 bases and the J segment 4 bases; nucleotides outside the gene matches: 1. This chain's CDR3 is CASSPPQGATEAFF. The CDR3 DNA reads TGTGCCAGCTCACCACCCCAGGGGGCCACTGAAGCTTTCTTT.

This clone was counted only a few times. The rearrangement uses TRBV9 and TRBJ1-1; D not resolved. V was pared by 0 bases and J by 1 base, with 7 bases between. Germline CDR1 and CDR2: SGDLS and YYNGEE. The CDR3 runs 14 residues. The DNA for the CDR3 is TGTGCCAGCAGCGTAGGGAAGTCGAACACTGAAGCTTTCTTT. Protein: CASSVGKSNTEAFF. Looking up the rest from reference TRBV9 and TRBJ1-1 gives the full variable domain: DSGVTQTPKHLITATGQRVTLRCSPRSGDLSVYWYQQSLDQGLQFLIQYYNGEERAKGNILERFSAQQFPDLHSELNLSSLELGDSALYFCASSVGKSNTEAFFGQGTRLTVV.

The chain couples TRBV10-2 to TRBJ1-2, with TRBD1 matching over 7 bases. Per germline, CDR1 WSHSY and CDR2 SAAADI. The ends lost 6 bases at V and 4 bases at J; junction bases unmatched: 8. There are 14 residues in the CDR3. CDR3 residues: CASRTTGLSYGYTF. The CDR3 bases are TGCGCCAGCAGGACGACAGGGCTGAGCTATGGCTACACCTTC.

The chain joins TRBV6-6 to TRBJ1-1, with a tentative D call TRBD1 (5 bases). CDR1 is MNHNY and CDR2 is SVGAGI in the germline V gene (reference sequence). V lost 7 bases and J 4 bases, leaving 19 bases between the germline ends. CDR3 length: 15 residues. The CDR3 nucleotides are TGTGCCAGCACCCCGCCAGGGAAAGGGTTCACTGAAGCTTTCTTT. This encodes CASTPPGKGFTEAFF.

This chain joins TRBV6-6 and TRBJ1-5; a possible D gene is TRBD1 (5 bases). The CDR3 extends over 16 amino acids. Trimming stripped 7 bases from V and 0 bases from J, with 16 bases between. Germline values: CDR1 MNHNY, CDR2 SVGAGI (reference sequence). CDR3 amino acids: CASMNRGGVSNQPQHF. DNA of the CDR3: TGTGCCAGCATGAATCGGGGGGGAGTTAGCAATCAGCCCCAGCATTTT.

This chain joins TRBV5-4 and TRBJ2-1; TRBD2 matches 13 bases. With V trimmed by 7 bases and J by 0 bases, 7 bases remained unmatched. Germline-derived CDR1 and CDR2 are SGHNT and YYREEE (reference sequence). The CDR3 runs 17 residues. The CDR3 sequence is CASPGTSGASSYNEQFF. The CDR3 DNA is TGTGCCAGCCCCGGGACTAGCGGGGCTTCCTCCTACAATGAGCAGTTCTTC. The whole variable domain, remainder taken from reference TRBV5-4 and TRBJ2-1, is ETGVTQSPTHLIKTRGQQVTLRCSSQSGHNTVSWYQQALGQGPQFIFQYYREEENGRGNFPPRFSGLQFPNYSSELNVNALELDDSALYLCASPGTSGASSYNEQFFGPGTRLTVL.

The V gene is TRBV27, the J gene TRBJ2-7; 7 bases match TRBD1. Looked up from germline, CDR1 is MNHEY and CDR2 is SMNVEV (reference sequence). V was pared by 8 bases and J by 2 bases, with 15 bases of the junction left unmatched. CDR3 length: 16 amino acids. The CDR3 region is CASPGQLSPTTYEQYF. The CDR3 nucleotides read TGTGCCAGCCCGGGACAGCTAAGCCCCACTACCTACGAGCAGTACTTC.

The gene calls are TRBV5-1 and TRBJ2-7; 9 bases fit TRBD1. V was clipped by 0 bases and J by 6 bases; unmatched bases: 10. The CDR3 has 16 amino acids. Per germline, CDR1 SGHRS and CDR2 YFSETQ. CDR3 bases: TGCGCCAGCAGCTTGGATCCGGGACAGGGTGTTGGCGAGCAGTACTTC. It specifies CASSLDPGQGVGEQYF.

The chain links TRBV4-3 to TRBJ2-7; D assignment may be TRBD1 or TRBD2 (5 bases each). CDR3 length equals 15 residues. The V gene's germline CDR1 is LGHNA and CDR2 YSLEER. The V gene lost 1 base and the J gene lost 4 bases, with 14 bases spanning the gap. This CDR3 reads CASSQVSGLTYEQYF. CDR3 in DNA: TGCGCCAGCAGCCAAGTATCGGGGCTCACGTACGAGCAGTACTTC.

This sequence joins TRBV5-1 and TRBJ1-4; tentative D call: TRBD1 (5 bases). This CDR3 is 16 amino acids long. Trimming stripped 4 bases from V and 8 bases from J, with 21 bases between. CDR1 is SGHRS, CDR2 YFSETQ, per germline. The CDR3 coding sequence is TGCGCCAGCAGCCTGGGTGGAACGGGGCGCGGGGAAAAACTGTTTTTT. This gives the protein CASSLGGTGRGEKLFF.

V is TRBV18 and J is TRBJ1-5, with 9 bases identical to TRBD1. Germline values: CDR1 KGHSH, CDR2 LQKENI. The CDR3 spans 15 residues. Trimming took 3 bases from V and 7 from J; bases not matched to a gene: 7. For the CDR3, the DNA is TGTGCCAGCTCACCCGAACAGGGGGCGAAGCAGCCCCAGCATTTT. This gives the protein CASSPEQGAKQPQHF.

This chain connects TRBV6-1 to TRBJ1-1; 9 nucleotides align to TRBD1. The V and J ends lost 1 base and 5 bases, in that order; junction bases with no gene match: 5. Germline-derived CDR1 and CDR2 are MNHNS and SASEGT. The CDR3 spans 15 residues. CDR3 region: CASSEGDRDRTEAFF. CDR3 in DNA: TGTGCCAGCAGTGAAGGGGACAGGGATAGGACTGAAGCTTTCTTT.

This clone is a singleton in its sample. The rearrangement uses TRBV5-1 and TRBJ2-5; 15 bases fit TRBD2. In germline, CDR1 is SGHRS, CDR2 YFSETQ. CDR3 length: 16 residues. The junction had 6 bases not matched to a gene; V was cut back by 4 bases and J by 5 bases. The CDR3 bases are TGCGCCAGCAGCAAGGGACTAGCGGGAGGTGCGGAGACCCAGTACTTC. Translating gives CASSKGLAGGAETQYF.

A few counts support this clone. The chain combines TRBV30 with TRBJ1-1; 9 positions match TRBD1. From germline, CDR1 is GTSNPN and CDR2 SVGIG (reference sequence). This CDR3 is 13 amino acids long. V lost 5 bases, J lost 10 bases, and 11 bases stayed unmatched. The DNA for the CDR3 is TGTGCCTGGGGCGATCACAGGGGGCAGGGAGCTTTCTTT. This translates into CAWGDHRGQGAFF.

The V gene is TRBV19, the J gene TRBJ1-2; a possible D gene is TRBD1 (6 bases). V was trimmed by 5 bases and J by 0 bases, leaving 10 bases between them. This CDR3 comprises 14 residues. Per the germline V gene, CDR1 is LNHDA and CDR2 is SQIVND (reference sequence). Here the CDR3 DNA reads TGTGCCAGTAGTGTCAGGGGAACTAACTATGGCTACACCTTC. It encodes CASSVRGTNYGYTF.

The rearrangement uses TRBV28 and TRBJ1-2, with D perhaps matching TRBD1 (6 bases). V was trimmed by 0 bases and J by 7 bases, leaving 9 bases between them. Germline V gene sequence: CDR1 MDHEN, CDR2 SYDVKM. The CDR3 is made up of 13 amino acids. The CDR3 protein is CASSLWDRSGYTF. The CDR3 nucleotides are TGTGCCAGCAGTTTATGGGACAGATCTGGCTACACCTTC.

The rearrangement links TRBV6-5 to TRBJ1-1; 7 bases line up with TRBD1. Germline trimming cut 4 bases from V and 3 bases from J; bases unmatched to any gene: 2. Germline V lookup: CDR1 MNHEY, CDR2 SVGAGI. The CDR3 totals 13 residues. Written as DNA, the CDR3 is TGTGCCAGCAGTTCGGGACAGTACACTGAAGCTTTCTTT. Its translation is CASSSGQYTEAFF.

The chain recombines TRBV27 with TRBJ2-7; 7 nucleotides agree with TRBD1. The germline gives CDR1 MNHEY, CDR2 SMNVEV (reference sequence). After removal of 3 bases from V and 6 bases from J, the junction contained 5 bases not matched to a gene. The CDR3 has 13 residues. The CDR3 loop is CASSLNRGPEQYF. The CDR3 coding sequence is TGTGCCAGCAGTTTGAACAGGGGTCCCGAGCAGTACTTC.

This clone came up once. The V gene is TRBV5-1, the J gene TRBJ2-5, with 7 bases aligning to TRBD1. The CDR3 is 15 residues long. After removal of 5 bases from V and 5 bases from J, the junction contained 12 bases not matched to a gene. Germline CDR1 is SGHRS and CDR2 is YFSETQ. The CDR3 spells CASSELGQPSETQYF. The CDR3 DNA follows: TGCGCCAGCAGTGAATTGGGACAGCCTTCCGAGACCCAGTACTTC.

Concerning this clone itself: Within the sample, other DNA sequences also encode this same CDR3. The V call is TRBV2, the J call TRBJ2-5; D unresolved. This CDR3 spans 12 amino acids. Trimming pared 5 bases from V and 1 base from J, leaving 5 bases between. Germline CDR1 SNHLY, CDR2 FYNNEI. CDR3 DNA sequence: TGTGCCAGCAGTCCAGGCCAAGAGACCCAGTACTTC. This translates into CASSPGQETQYF.

This clone was detected only once. The chain links TRBV5-1 to TRBJ2-7; unclear D gene. Germline CDR1 SGHRS, CDR2 YFSETQ. V lost 3 bases and J 2 bases, leaving 15 bases between the germline ends. The CDR3 extends over 15 amino acids. The CDR3: CASSSSQQATYEQYF. CDR3 sequence (DNA): TGCGCCAGCAGCTCGTCCCAGCAGGCTACCTACGAGCAGTACTTC.

The rearrangement uses TRBV27 and TRBJ2-5, with D perhaps matching TRBD2 (5 bases). In germline, CDR1 is MNHEY, CDR2 SMNVEV (reference sequence). CDR3 length: 13 residues. The V end lost 4 bases, the J end lost 4 bases, and 10 bases lay between the germline ends. CDR3 residues: CASSSSGGETQYF. The CDR3 nucleotides are TGTGCCAGCAGTTCGAGCGGAGGAGAGACCCAGTACTTC.

Points on this clone: The sample has other DNA sequences that encode this CDR3 too. The V call is TRBV7-2, the J call TRBJ2-5, with 12 bases fitting TRBD2. The CDR3 has 16 residues. V was pared by 1 base and J by 4 bases, with 4 bases of the junction left unmatched. From germline, CDR1 is SGHTA and CDR2 FQGNSA. The CDR3 DNA sequence: TGTGCCAGCAGCTTAGTGTCTAGCGGGAGGGGAGAGACCCAGTACTTC. This codes for CASSLVSSGRGETQYF.

V usage is TRBV11-2 and J usage is TRBJ2-3, with D perhaps assigned TRBD1 or TRBD2 (6 bases each). Per germline, CDR1 SGHAT and CDR2 FQNNGV. V was trimmed by 3 bases and J by 2 bases, leaving 12 bases between them. This CDR3 spans 15 amino acids. This chain's CDR3 is CASSFDRGVTDTQYF. The CDR3 nucleotides are TGTGCCAGCAGCTTTGATAGGGGGGTCACAGATACGCAGTATTTT.

The chain combines TRBV29-1 with TRBJ2-5, with 7 bases aligning to TRBD1. The CDR3 has 14 residues. V gave up 5 bases and J gave up 4 bases; unmatched junction bases: 10. Germline assignment: CDR1 SQVTM and CDR2 ANQGSEA. This CDR3 reads CSVRGIRGRETQYF. For the CDR3, the DNA is TGCAGCGTTAGGGGGATCAGGGGGAGAGAGACCCAGTACTTC.